One sample yielded the 5 T cell receptor beta chains listed below, sequenced in a study of blood T cell repertoires in COVID-19. Profiling relied on immunoSEQ multiplex PCR, and the TCRdb table lists in-frame clones only, not all of them. This table holds roughly 260,000 clones, around 90% found once. Sequencing input: peripheral blood. The receptors originated from a man aged 55-75 years who had recovered from COVID-19.

The chain recombines TRBV6-5 with TRBJ2-6, with D possibly matching TRBD1 (7 bases). CDR1 and CDR2 (germline): MNHEY, SVGAGI. This CDR3 spans 15 amino acids. Trimming left V 11 bases short and J 2 bases short, with 16 bases between. CDR3 loop: CASRGVKPGANVLTF. In DNA form, the CDR3 reads TGTGCCTCCAGGGGGGTCAAACCTGGGGCCAACGTCCTGACTTTC.

The chain employs TRBV5-5 and TRBJ2-7; 8 bases agree with TRBD1. Germline lookup yields CDR1 SGHKS and CDR2 YYEKEE (reference sequence). V trimming: 1 base; J trimming: 2 bases; junction bases outside the gene matches: 2. This CDR3 comprises 14 residues. The CDR3 here is CASSLWDRPYEQYF. In DNA, the CDR3 is TGTGCCAGCAGCTTGTGGGACAGGCCCTACGAGCAGTACTTC.

As for this clone: Additional DNA sequences in this sample encode the identical CDR3. This rearrangement joins TRBV19 to TRBJ1-1, with D possibly being TRBD1 (6 bases). In germline, CDR1 is LNHDA, CDR2 SQIVND (reference sequence). V lost 4 bases, J lost 4 bases, and 13 bases lay in between. The CDR3 consists of 14 residues. The CDR3 region is CASSTGRGGTEAFF. CDR3 nucleotides: TGTGCCAGTAGTACGGGACGAGGGGGCACTGAAGCTTTCTTT. Filled out from reference TRBV19 and TRBJ1-1, the complete variable domain reads DGGITQSPKYLFRKEGQNVTLSCEQNLNHDAMYWYRQDPGQGLRLIYYSQIVNDFQKGDIAEGYSVSREKKESFPLTVTSAQKNPTAFYLCASSTGRGGTEAFFGQGTRLTVV.

This chain joins TRBV27 and TRBJ1-1; a possible D gene is TRBD1 (6 bases). Germline-derived CDR1 and CDR2 are MNHEY and SMNVEV (reference sequence). The CDR3 is 13 amino acids. The ends were cut back, 6 bases at V and 1 base at J, with 9 bases in the middle. CDR3: CASRVQGNTEAFF. In DNA form, the CDR3 reads TGTGCCAGCAGGGTACAGGGGAACACTGAAGCTTTCTTT.

In DNA, the CDR3 is TGTGCCAGCAGCCAGATGGGACAGGGGGCTCTAGACTATGGCTACACCTTC. This gives the protein CASSQMGQGALDYGYTF. This chain uses TRBV4-2 with TRBJ1-2, with 12 bases fitting TRBD1. Germline CDR1 and CDR2: LGHNA and YNFKEQ. V shed 3 bases, J shed 3 bases, and the junction held 8 bases outside the gene matches. The length of the CDR3 is 17 residues.